Below are 27 T cell receptor beta chains sequenced from a single sample in a study of glioma-infiltrating T cells. Using RNA template, CDR3s of TCR alpha and beta were amplified with iRepertoire arm-PCR. TCRdb reprocessed the multiplex PCR reads via MiXCR and lists one record per CDR3 protein. In the table there are about 130,000 distinct CDR3 sequences, approximately 26% of which are singletons. The sequenced sample was glioma tissue, nonneoplastic brain tissue, or PBMCs (not recorded which). These receptors all come from a human donor with low-grade glioma or glioblastoma, undergoing nonglioma brain surgery, or in good health (not recorded which).

This sequence joins TRBV12-3 or TRBV12-4 and TRBJ1-1, with 9 positions matching TRBD1. There are 15 residues in the CDR3. V dropped 1 base and J dropped 6; count of bases not matched to a gene: 6. CDR3 DNA sequence: TGTGCCAGCAGTTTAGTTGTGGGACAGGGCGCTGAAGCTTTCTTT. Amino acid sequence: CASSLVVGQGAEAFF.

This clonotype was recorded at least ten times. The V and J genes are TRBV28 and TRBJ2-7; D remains unclear. Trimming cost V 6 bases and J 2 bases, with 17 bases left between them. This CDR3 has 15 amino acids. Germline-derived CDR1 and CDR2 are MDHEN and SYDVKM. CDR3 in DNA: TGTGCCAGCAGCAAAACCGGGCAAGGCGCCTACGAGCAGTACGTC. Its translation: CASSKTGQGAYEQYV.

This clonotype appeared a few times. The chain recombines TRBV4-1 with TRBJ1-1, with TRBD1 identical over 7 bases. In germline, CDR1 is MGHRA, CDR2 YSYEKL. The CDR3 has 18 residues. J lost 1 base, V lost 3 bases, and 14 bases had no gene match. Here the CDR3 DNA reads TGCGCCAGCAGCCATCCAACACCTTGGGGACAGACGAACACTGAAGCTTTCTTT. Translating gives CASSHPTPWGQTNTEAFF.

The table lists this clonotype with many counts. This rearrangement joins TRBV6-1 to TRBJ1-2; 7 bases map to TRBD1. The CDR3 is 16 residues long. After removal of 5 bases from V and 0 bases from J, the junction contained 9 bases not matched to a gene. The germline CDR1 and CDR2 sequences are MNHNS and SASEGT. The CDR3 spells CASSTRTGTTNYGYTF. CDR3 DNA sequence: TGTGCCAGCAGTACCCGGACAGGAACCACTAACTATGGCTACACCTTC.

The chain employs TRBV27 and TRBJ2-3, with 8 bases fitting TRBD2. Looked up from germline, CDR1 is MNHEY and CDR2 is SMNVEV (reference sequence). This CDR3 is 17 amino acids long. The V gene end was trimmed by 6 bases and the J gene end by 6 bases; junction bases not matched to a gene: 17. The CDR3 spells CASSRYSRGGNRDTQYF. Here the CDR3 DNA reads TGTGCCAGCAGCCGCTATAGCCGGGGGGGCAATCGGGATACGCAGTATTTT.

This clonotype appeared many times. The chain has TRBV3-1 and TRBJ1-5, with D uncertain. Germline assignment: CDR1 LGHDT and CDR2 YNNKEL (reference sequence). This CDR3 comprises 13 residues. The germline V and J ends were trimmed by 1 base and 2 bases, with 3 bases remaining between them. The CDR3 is CASSQGGNQPQHF. CDR3 DNA sequence: TGTGCCAGCAGCCAAGGCGGCAATCAGCCCCAGCATTTT. The full variable domain, completed using reference TRBV3-1 and TRBJ1-5, is DTAVSQTPKYLVTQMGNDKSIKCEQNLGHDTMYWYKQDSKKFLKIMFSYNNKELIINETVPNRFSPKSPDKAHLNLHINSLELGDSAVYFCASSQGGNQPQHFGDGTRLSIL.

As to this clonotype: A much larger clone differs from this one at a single base, so this may be a read error. This rearrangement joins TRBV15 to TRBJ2-5, with 8 bases identical to TRBD2. Per the germline V gene, CDR1 is LNHNV and CDR2 is YYDKDF (reference sequence). This CDR3 is built from 15 residues. CDR3: CAISRALGGAETQYF. CDR3 nucleotides: TGTGCCATCAGCAGGGCACTCGGGGGGGCGGAGACCCAGTACTTC.

The sample holds one count of this clonotype. This could be a read error, since a much larger clone is one nucleotide away. The J gene is TRBJ1-1, the V gene TRBV20-1; tentatively, D is TRBD1 (5 bases). The CDR3 consists of 11 residues. The germline V gene encodes CDR1 DFQATT and CDR2 SNEGSKA (reference sequence). CDR3 nucleotides: TGCAGTGCGGCAGGGTCCACTGAAGCTTTATTT. Amino acid sequence: CSAAGSTEALF.

In this sample, this clonotype turned up many times. This chain links TRBV18 with TRBJ1-5; 9 nucleotides align to TRBD1. The length of the CDR3 is 15 residues. Unmatched junction bases numbered 0, after V lost 2 bases and J lost 1 base. The V gene's germline CDR1 is KGHSH and CDR2 LQKENI. CDR3 nucleotides: TGTGCCAGCTCACCAGGGACAGGGAGCAATCAGCCCCAGCATTTT. Protein sequence: CASSPGTGSNQPQHF.

As concerns this clonotype: A much larger clone lies a single base off, so this may be a read error. V and J are TRBV6-1 and TRBJ1-5; TRBD1 might be the D (5 bases). CDR1 MNHNS and CDR2 SASEGT come from the germline V gene. The ends were cut back, 5 bases at V and 3 bases at J, with 14 bases in the middle. The CDR3 sequence is 15 residues long. For the CDR3, the DNA is TGTGCCAGCAGTCCCGCCGGGGCATACAATCAGCCCCAGCATTTT. Encoded protein: CASSPAGAYNQPQHF.

This clonotype was seen repeatedly, ten times or more. The V and J genes are TRBV20-1 and TRBJ2-3; the D gene is possibly TRBD2 (6 bases). Trimming shortened V by 7 bases and J by 3 bases, and 14 bases separated the two germline ends. The CDR3 contains 13 residues. CDR1 and CDR2 from the germline V gene are DFQATT and SNEGSKA (reference sequence). CDR3 sequence: CSGYLANTDTQYF. The CDR3 DNA follows: TGCAGTGGGTATCTAGCGAATACAGATACGCAGTATTTT.

The chain recombines TRBV20-1 with TRBJ2-1; 8 nucleotides align to TRBD1. V shed 2 bases and J 7 bases; nucleotides not matched to a gene: 13. Germline assignment: CDR1 DFQATT and CDR2 SNEGSKA (reference sequence). The CDR3 length is 16 residues. The CDR3 is CSARTRGLDVWNEQFF. CDR3 coding DNA: TGCAGTGCTAGAACCAGGGGGCTTGATGTATGGAATGAGCAGTTCTTC.

V and J are TRBV7-9 and TRBJ2-3, with 12 bases fitting TRBD2. CDR1 and CDR2 (germline): SEHNR, FQNEAQ (reference sequence). V lost 5 bases to trimming and J lost 2 bases; unmatched junction nucleotides: 5. The CDR3 runs 16 residues. CDR3 sequence: CASSQRLAGATDTQYF. DNA of the CDR3: TGTGCCAGCAGCCAAAGACTAGCGGGGGCCACAGATACGCAGTATTTT.

As concerns this clonotype: A junction boundary mismatches the germline segment, possibly from a read error. The gene calls are TRBV6-1 and TRBJ2-5; the match to TRBD1 covers 8 bases. The CDR3 loop spans 11 amino acids. CDR1 and CDR2 from the germline V gene are MNHNS and SASEGT. CDR3 amino acids: CASSSPGQVLF. In DNA form, the CDR3 reads TGTGCCAGCAGTTCTCCGGGACAGGTCCTCTTC.

J is TRBJ2-3 and V is TRBV5-5; D is perhaps TRBD2 (6 bases). This CDR3 is built from 14 residues. V was clipped by 3 bases and J by 2 bases, with 10 bases between them. Germline V gene sequence: CDR1 SGHKS, CDR2 YYEKEE (reference sequence). CDR3 DNA sequence: TGTGCCAGCAGCTCGTCTAGCGTCACAGATACGCAGTATTTT. Protein: CASSSSSVTDTQYF. The whole variable domain, filled in from reference TRBV5-5 and TRBJ2-3, reads DAGVTQSPTHLIKTRGQQVTLRCSPISGHKSVSWYQQVLGQGPQFIFQYYEKEERGRGNFPDRFSARQFPNYSSELNVNALLLGDSALYLCASSSSSVTDTQYFGPGTRLTVL.

This clonotype was counted between two and nine times. The chain is built from TRBV20-1 and TRBJ2-3, with 7 bases matching TRBD2. The CDR3 consists of 14 residues. V shed 0 bases and J 6 bases; nucleotides not matched to a gene: 6. CDR1 is DFQATT and CDR2 is SNEGSKA in the germline V gene (reference sequence). CDR3 sequence (DNA): TGCAGTGCTAGAGATGGACGAGCGGGGGATACGCAGTATTTT. Amino acids: CSARDGRAGDTQYF.

This clonotype was detected only a few times. The chain recombines TRBV18 with TRBJ2-7; D may be TRBD1 (5 bases). This CDR3 is 12 amino acids long. Trimming removed 6 bases from V and 3 bases from J, with 9 bases in between. Germline loops: CDR1 KGHSH, CDR2 LQKENI. CDR3 bases: TGTGCCAGCTCGACAGCGAGCTACGAGCAGTACGTC. Protein sequence: CASSTASYEQYV.

This clonotype was seen at least ten times. The chain combines TRBV15 with TRBJ1-3; D remains unclear. The ends were cut back, 0 bases at V and 0 bases at J, with 12 bases in the middle. Germline V gene data show CDR1 as LNHNV and CDR2 as YYDKDF (reference sequence). The CDR3 contains 17 residues. In nucleotides, the CDR3 is TGTGCCACCAGCAGAGAGGGTGGCAGGAGCTCTGGAAACACCATATATTTT. The encoded protein is CATSREGGRSSGNTIYF.

This clonotype was found many times. The chain carries TRBV6-4 and TRBJ2-3; 10 bases map to TRBD2. The trim removed 5 bases at V and 4 bases at J, leaving 3 bases unmatched. Looked up from germline, CDR1 is MRHNA and CDR2 is SNTAGT. The CDR3 length is 14 residues. CDR3 sequence: CASSSGGASDTQYF. CDR3 coding DNA: TGTGCCAGCAGTAGCGGGGGGGCCTCAGATACGCAGTATTTT.

With respect to this clonotype: A much larger clone differs from this one at a single base, so this may be a read error. The rearrangement links TRBV6-5 to TRBJ1-1, with 7 bases identical to TRBD1. CDR1 MNHEY and CDR2 SVGAGI come from the germline V gene. The CDR3 contains 11 residues. The CDR3, as DNA: TGTGCCAGCAGGGGGACAGCTGAAGCTCTCTTT. This codes for CASRGTAEALF.

There are a few counts of this clonotype. The chain uses TRBV19 and TRBJ2-1; D gene unclear. The germline gives CDR1 LNHDA, CDR2 SQIVND (reference sequence). V gave up 3 bases and J gave up 0 bases, with 9 bases separating them. This CDR3 is built from 15 residues. CDR3 nucleotides: TGTGCCAGTAGTATCATGACGGGCTCCTACAATGAGCAGTTCTTC. Translating it yields CASSIMTGSYNEQFF.

The CDR3 DNA follows: TGTGCCAGCAGCCAAGATGGTCGAGGGGTCCCTCAAGAGACCCAGTACTTC. Protein: CASSQDGRGVPQETQYF. This chain links TRBV3-1 with TRBJ2-5; tentatively, D is TRBD1 or TRBD2 (5 bases each). CDR1 is LGHDT and CDR2 is YNNKEL in the germline V gene (reference sequence). V dropped 0 bases and J dropped 2 bases, with 16 bases sitting between them. The CDR3 length is 17 residues.

Concerning this clonotype: A read error may be the cause here, since a much bigger clone is one base away. The chain links TRBV29-1 to TRBJ1-1; D remains unclear. V was pared by 4 bases and J by 1 base, with 10 bases between. This CDR3 is 13 amino acids long. CDR1 and CDR2 (germline): SQVTM, ANQGSEA. The CDR3 region has the DNA TGCAGCGTTGTAGTCCACCAGAACACTGAAGCTTTCTTT. This codes for CSVVVHQNTEAFF.

This clonotype came up a few times. The chain couples TRBV5-4 to TRBJ1-1, with D perhaps TRBD1 (6 bases). The CDR3 sequence is 12 residues long. V was shortened by 2 bases and J by 8 bases, with 10 bases between the two germline ends. Per the germline V gene, CDR1 is SGHNT and CDR2 is YYREEE (reference sequence). The DNA for the CDR3 is TGTGCCAGCAGCTTTATGGACAGAGAAGCTTTCTTT. Encoded protein: CASSFMDREAFF.

This clonotype came up many times. The V gene is TRBV27, the J gene TRBJ1-5; a weak D match, TRBD1 (6 bases). V gave up 5 bases and J gave up 5 bases, with 16 bases separating them. Germline-derived CDR1 and CDR2 are MNHEY and SMNVEV (reference sequence). The CDR3 has 15 amino acids. CDR3 loop: CASSLSTGLHQPQHF. The CDR3 DNA reads as TGTGCCAGCAGTCTCTCGACAGGCCTCCATCAGCCCCAGCATTTT.

This clonotype has only a few counts. The chain uses TRBV5-1 and TRBJ2-2; perhaps TRBD1 as D (6 bases). The CDR3 spans 14 residues. Between the trimmed V and J ends, which lost 6 bases and 4 bases, there was a span of 13 bases. Per the germline V gene, CDR1 is SGHRS and CDR2 is YFSETQ. CDR3 nucleotide sequence: TGCGCCAGCAAGAGGAGCAGGGGCACCGGGGAGCTGTTTTTT. This encodes CASKRSRGTGELFF.

In regard to this clonotype: This may be a read error: a much more frequent sequence differs by one nucleotide. The chain has TRBV6-1 and TRBJ1-1; D remains unclear. Per the germline V gene, CDR1 is MNHNS and CDR2 is SASEGT. This CDR3 contains 15 residues. DNA for the CDR3: TGTGCCAGCAGTGAAAGCAGACGCGGGAACACTGAAGCTCTCTTT. This encodes CASSESRRGNTEALF.